The 21 T cell receptor beta chains listed next were all sequenced from one sample in a study of T cells in Graves' hyperthyroidism and ophthalmopathy. Researchers amplified the TCR beta CDR3 regions from RNA transcripts. When the TCR CDR3 underwent first-round RT-PCR, the HTBI primer set was used. Each CDR3 protein is one row after TCRdb ran MiXCR on the multiplex PCR reads. The data hold around 620,000 distinct CDR3 sequences, with 14% observed a single time. The material sequenced was blood. Receptor source: a woman aged 18-29 years with Graves' ophthalmopathy.

This clonotype showed up many times. V gene TRBV12-3 or TRBV12-4 combines with J gene TRBJ2-3, with D hard to call. The CDR3 runs to 14 residues. The V end lost 4 bases, the J end lost 0 bases, and 8 bases lay between the germline ends. The CDR3 spells CASSWSSSTDTQYF. DNA of the CDR3: TGTGCCAGCAGTTGGAGTTCTAGCACAGATACGCAGTATTTT.

At least ten counts were recorded for this clonotype. V gene TRBV13 combines with J gene TRBJ2-7; no reliable D call. Germline CDR1 is PRHDT and CDR2 is FYEKMQ (reference sequence). Trimming cost V 4 bases and J 0 bases, with 16 bases left between them. This CDR3 comprises 16 residues. The CDR3 protein is CASSSSSGSLSYEQYF. In nucleotides, the CDR3 is TGTGCCAGCAGCTCGTCGTCCGGATCTCTCTCCTACGAGCAGTACTTC.

At least ten counts were recorded for this clonotype. The rearrangement links TRBV12-3 or TRBV12-4 to TRBJ1-1; tentatively, D is TRBD1 (5 bases). With 6 bases removed from V and 3 bases from J, the gap between germline ends came to 20 bases. The CDR3 length is 16 residues. The CDR3 here is CASSPGGREGDTEAFF. In DNA, the CDR3 is TGTGCCAGCAGCCCCGGGGGGAGGGAAGGGGACACTGAAGCTTTCTTT.

This clonotype was recorded at least ten times. This chain connects TRBV5-5 to TRBJ1-5; tentative D call: TRBD1 (5 bases). This CDR3 spans 17 amino acids. In germline, CDR1 is SGHKS, CDR2 YYEKEE (reference sequence). Between the trimmed V and J ends, which lost 0 bases and 1 base, there was a span of 14 bases. The CDR3 loop is CASSLGVGRASNQPQHF. The DNA for the CDR3 is TGTGCCAGCAGCTTGGGGGTAGGCAGGGCAAGCAATCAGCCCCAGCATTTT.

This clonotype was detected a few times. This sequence joins TRBV7-9 and TRBJ1-4; TRBD1 agrees at 7 bases. The CDR3 sequence is 15 residues long. After removal of 5 bases from V and 8 bases from J, the junction contained 11 bases not matched to a gene. CDR1 and CDR2 (germline): SEHNR, FQNEAQ (reference sequence). The CDR3 spells CASSHGTVLEEKLFF. CDR3 sequence (DNA): TGTGCCAGCAGCCACGGGACAGTGTTGGAGGAAAAACTGTTTTTT.

This clonotype was seen many times. The rearrangement links TRBV6-1 to TRBJ1-2, with 9 nucleotides matching TRBD1. The CDR3 is made up of 14 amino acids. The germline V gene encodes CDR1 MNHNS and CDR2 SASEGT. The J segment lost 6 bases and the V segment lost 5 bases, leaving 7 bases of the junction unmatched. CDR3 in amino acids: CASSYGGTGNGYTF. CDR3 nucleotide sequence: TGTGCCAGCAGTTATGGGGGGACAGGGAATGGCTACACCTTC.

This clonotype was seen a handful of times. The J gene is TRBJ2-5, the V gene TRBV4-1; D may be TRBD1 or TRBD2 (5 bases each). There are 14 residues in the CDR3. The germline V gene encodes CDR1 MGHRA and CDR2 YSYEKL. Trimming removed 5 bases at V and 2 bases at J, with 12 bases between. CDR3 DNA sequence: TGCGCCAGCAGCGTCCGGGACCGGCAAGAGACCCAGTACTTC. Translated: CASSVRDRQETQYF.

This clonotype occurred a few times. This chain joins TRBV12-3 or TRBV12-4 and TRBJ1-1, with D unclear. The germline V and J ends were trimmed by 7 bases and 10 bases, with 13 bases remaining between them. The CDR3 has 11 residues. The CDR3 loop reads CASIGSQRAFF. For the CDR3, the DNA is TGTGCCAGCATCGGGAGTCAGCGAGCTTTCTTT.

This clonotype appeared a few times. The CDR3 does not end in the conserved phenylalanine or tryptophan, so this is likely a read error. The genes are TRBV15 and TRBJ2-7, with 7 bases lining up with TRBD1. Losses at the gene ends were 0 bases for V and 0 bases for J; bases not matched to a gene: 8. This CDR3 spans 17 amino acids. The germline gives CDR1 LNHNV, CDR2 YYDKDF (reference sequence). The CDR3 is CATSRDKRGTDSYEQYL. CDR3 sequence (DNA): TGTGCCACCAGCAGAGATAAGCGAGGGACAGACTCCTACGAGCAGTACCTC.

In this sample, this clonotype turned up many times. The chain links TRBV6-5 to TRBJ2-1; unclear D gene. This CDR3 is built from 15 residues. V was pared by 0 bases and J by 4 bases, with 10 bases between. The germline CDR1 and CDR2 sequences are MNHEY and SVGAGI. The CDR3 sequence is CASSYSPSKYNEQFF. CDR3 DNA: TGTGCCAGCAGTTACTCGCCCTCGAAGTACAATGAGCAGTTCTTC.

The chain carries TRBV2 and TRBJ2-7; 8 bases match TRBD1. V trimming: 7 bases; J trimming: 5 bases; junction bases outside the gene matches: 1. Germline V gene sequence: CDR1 SNHLY, CDR2 FYNNEI. This CDR3 region has 11 residues. CDR3 sequence (DNA): TGTGCCAGCACAGGGGGCAACGAGCAGTACTTC. Protein: CASTGGNEQYF.

There are a few counts of this clonotype. V usage is TRBV5-8 and J usage is TRBJ2-2, with 11 bases matching TRBD2. This CDR3 is 17 amino acids long. Per germline, CDR1 SGHTS and CDR2 YDEGEE. V was pared by 4 bases and J by 7 bases, with 12 bases of the junction left unmatched. The CDR3 DNA reads TGTGCCAGCAGCCCCAACGAACTAGCGGGAGAGGACGGGGAGCTGTTTTTT. It translates to CASSPNELAGEDGELFF.

This clonotype was observed at least ten times. This CDR3 reads CASSLAGQGAYEQYF. The DNA for the CDR3 is TGCGCCAGCAGCTTGGCGGGACAGGGGGCCTACGAGCAGTACTTC. The V and J genes are TRBV5-1 and TRBJ2-7, with 11 bases identical to TRBD1. The CDR3 runs to 15 residues. Trimming at V came to 0 bases and at J to 2 bases, leaving 1 base not matched to a gene. Germline V gives CDR1 SGHRS, CDR2 YFSETQ.

As regards this clonotype: Relative to the germline gene, one junction end is altered; a read error may explain this. The chain combines TRBV12-3 or TRBV12-4 with TRBJ2-1; TRBD2 matches at 12 bases. The CDR3 sequence is 17 residues long. The CDR3 DNA reads TGCGCCAGCAGCCAAGTCTCCGGGACTAGCGGGCACAATGAGCAGTTCTTC. This sequence encodes CASSQVSGTSGHNEQFF.

This clonotype was detected ten times or more. The chain couples TRBV12-3 or TRBV12-4 to TRBJ2-7, with a tentative D call TRBD2 (5 bases). V shed 4 bases and J shed 2 bases, with 18 bases lying between them. This CDR3 region has 16 residues. The CDR3 loop is CASSSLVRGLPYEQYF. The CDR3 DNA is TGTGCCAGCAGTTCATTAGTACGGGGTTTGCCCTACGAGCAGTACTTC.

This clonotype was picked up many times. The chain carries TRBV3-1 and TRBJ1-1; 8 bases fit TRBD1. The CDR3 extends over 17 amino acids. Germline loops: CDR1 LGHDT, CDR2 YNNKEL (reference sequence). The V gene end was trimmed by 5 bases and the J gene end by 4 bases; junction bases not matched to a gene: 15. The CDR3 loop is CASSWGAGGDGITEAFF. The DNA for the CDR3 is TGTGCCAGCAGCTGGGGAGCAGGGGGCGACGGTATCACTGAAGCTTTCTTT.

This clonotype was counted many times. The chain combines TRBV30 with TRBJ1-1; TRBD1 matches 8 bases. The CDR3 has 13 amino acids. CDR1 is GTSNPN and CDR2 is SVGIG in the germline V gene (reference sequence). V shed 5 bases and J 5 bases; nucleotides not matched to a gene: 7. The CDR3 region is CAWDRGGGTEAFF. The DNA for the CDR3 is TGTGCCTGGGACAGGGGCGGGGGAACTGAAGCTTTCTTT. Complete variable domain (other parts from reference TRBV30 and TRBJ1-1): SQTIHQWPATLVQPVGSPLSLECTVEGTSNPNLYWYRQAAGRGLQLLFYSVGIGQISSEVPQNLSASRPQDRQFILSSKKLLLSDSGFYLCAWDRGGGTEAFFGQGTRLTVV.

In its sample, this clonotype was seen many times. The chain recombines TRBV20-1 with TRBJ2-7; unclear D gene. The germline V gene has CDR1 DFQATT and CDR2 SNEGSKA (reference sequence). This CDR3 has 15 amino acids. Between the trimmed V and J ends, which lost 0 bases and 0 bases, there was a span of 12 bases. CDR3 bases: TGCAGTGCTAGAGACCCCAGGACGGACTCCTACGAGCAGTACTTC. Amino acids: CSARDPRTDSYEQYF.

V and J are TRBV20-1 and TRBJ2-1; TRBD2 agrees at 7 bases. The CDR3 runs 14 residues. The V segment lost 4 bases and the J segment 2 bases; nucleotides outside the gene matches: 5. Germline V CDR1 and CDR2: DFQATT, SNEGSKA (reference sequence). CDR3 loop: CSAIREDPYNEQFF. CDR3 nucleotides: TGCAGTGCTATACGGGAGGACCCCTACAATGAGCAGTTCTTC.

This clonotype has ten or more counts. This chain's CDR3 is CASGRGVGTEAFF. CDR3 nucleotide sequence: TGTGCTAGTGGTAGAGGGGTGGGCACTGAAGCTTTCTTT. V gene TRBV12-5 combines with J gene TRBJ1-1; weak D call: TRBD1 (5 bases). Between the trimmed V and J ends, which lost 5 bases and 4 bases, there was a span of 11 bases. CDR1 is LGHNT and CDR2 is FRNRAP in the germline V gene. The CDR3 is 13 amino acids.

There are many counts of this clonotype. V usage is TRBV7-2 and J usage is TRBJ2-1, with 13 bases identical to TRBD2. The V and J ends lost 0 bases and 1 base, in that order; junction bases with no gene match: 3. Germline-derived CDR1 and CDR2 are SGHTA and FQGNSA. The length of the CDR3 is 18 residues. CDR3 residues: CASSLARTSGRSYNEQFF. Written as DNA, the CDR3 is TGTGCCAGCAGCTTAGCGCGGACTAGCGGGAGATCCTACAATGAGCAGTTCTTC.